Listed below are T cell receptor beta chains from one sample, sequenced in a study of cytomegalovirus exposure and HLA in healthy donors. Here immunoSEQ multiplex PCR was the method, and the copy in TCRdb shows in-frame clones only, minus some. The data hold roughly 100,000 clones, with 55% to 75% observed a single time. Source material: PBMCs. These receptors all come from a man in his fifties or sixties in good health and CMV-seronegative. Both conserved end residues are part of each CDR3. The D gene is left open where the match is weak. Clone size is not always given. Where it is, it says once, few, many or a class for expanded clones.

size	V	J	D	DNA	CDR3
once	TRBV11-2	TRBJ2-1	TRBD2	TGTGCCAGCAGCTTAGCGGGGGGGGTGAATGAGCAGTTCTTC	CASSLAGGVNEQFF
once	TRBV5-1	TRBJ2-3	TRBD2	TGCGTCAGCAGCTTGGGTGCGGGGGGCATTGATACGCAGTATTTT	CVSSLGAGGIDTQYF
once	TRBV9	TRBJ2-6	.	TGTGCCAGCAGCGCCAGCTCTGGGGCCAACGTCCTGACTTTC	CASSASSGANVLTF
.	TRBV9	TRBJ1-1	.	TGTGCCAGCAGCCCTCGCCAGGGGAATATGAACACTGAAGCTTTCTTT	CASSPRQGNMNTEAFF
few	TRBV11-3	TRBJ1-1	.	TGTGCCAGCAGGCAGGGGACTGAAGCTTTCTTT	CASRQGTEAFF
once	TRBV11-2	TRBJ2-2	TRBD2	TGTGCCAGCAGAACCCTCTTAGCGGGGGGGAACACCGGGGAGCTGTTTTTT	CASRTLLAGGNTGELFF
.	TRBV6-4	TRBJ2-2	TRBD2	TGTGCCAGCAGGCCGGGAGGCGGCACCGGGGAGCTGTTTTTT	CASRPGGGTGELFF
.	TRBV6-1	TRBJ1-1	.	TGTGCCAGCAGTTCCGCCCTCCGGGGGGAAGCTTTCTTT	CASSSALRGEAFF
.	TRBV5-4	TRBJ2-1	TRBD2	TGTGCCAGCAGCCATGGGACTAGCGGGTCTGCCTACAATGAGCAGTTCTTC	CASSHGTSGSAYNEQFF
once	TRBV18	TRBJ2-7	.	TGTGCCAGCTCACCCGCGGGACAGCCTTCCTACGAGCAGTACTTC	CASSPAGQPSYEQYF
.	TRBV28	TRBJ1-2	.	TGTGCCTTGGGGAAAGGACAGAGGTCTCAGGGCTACACCTTC	CALGKGQRSQGYTF
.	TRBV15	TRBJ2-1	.	TGTGCCACCAGCAGAGTCTCCGAGCAGTTCTTC	CATSRVSEQFF
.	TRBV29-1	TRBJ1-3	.	TGCAGCGTTGCCGGGACTCCCTTTGGAAACACCATATATTTT	CSVAGTPFGNTIYF
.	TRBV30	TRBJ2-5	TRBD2	TGTGCCCTCGGGACTAGCGGGAGGGCCCGGGAGACCCAGTACTTC	CALGTSGRARETQYF
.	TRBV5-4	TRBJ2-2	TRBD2	TGTGCCAGCAGTTCTCGGACTAGCGGGGGTACCGGGGAGCTGTTTTTT	CASSSRTSGGTGELFF
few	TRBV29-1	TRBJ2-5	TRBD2	TGCAGCGTGGGGGGGGAGACCCAGTACTTC	CSVGGETQYF
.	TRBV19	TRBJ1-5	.	TGTGCCAGTAGCTCCCTCGGCGCGGCGGGTCAGCCCCAGCATTTT	CASSSLGAAGQPQHF
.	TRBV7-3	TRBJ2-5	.	TGTGCCAGCAGCCCGCTTCAGGGGGGGACCCAGTACTTC	CASSPLQGGTQYF
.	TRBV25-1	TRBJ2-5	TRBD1	TGTGCCAGCAGGCCCCCGGGACAGGGGTTAGAGACCCAGTACTTC	CASRPPGQGLETQYF
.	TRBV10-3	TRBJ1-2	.	TGTGCCATCAGCGAGACCGGGCCCGGCAGGGGTGGCTACACCTTC	CAISETGPGRGGYTF
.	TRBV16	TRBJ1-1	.	TGTGCCAGCAGCCAATCAGGGGCAGCTGAAGCTTTCTTT	CASSQSGAAEAFF
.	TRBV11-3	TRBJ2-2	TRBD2	TGTGCCAGCAGCTTGGCTAGCGGGAGGAGGGCCGGGGAGCTGTTTTTT	CASSLASGRRAGELFF
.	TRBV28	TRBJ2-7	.	TGTGCCAGCAGTTTCCGCCTCCCCGGGTCCCCGTACTTC	CASSFRLPGSPYF
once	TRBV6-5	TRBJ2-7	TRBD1	TGTGCCAGCAGCCCCCGGGACAGGGTTGGATACGAGCAGTACTTC	CASSPRDRVGYEQYF
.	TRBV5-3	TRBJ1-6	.	TGTGCCAGAAGGCACCGGGACTCCCGACTCTCCTATAATTCACCCCTCCACTTT	CARRHRDSRLSYNSPLHF
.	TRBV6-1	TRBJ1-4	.	TGTGCCAGCAGTGACAGGGGCGCCCATGAAAAACTGTTTTTT	CASSDRGAHEKLFF
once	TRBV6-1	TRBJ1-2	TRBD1	TGTGCCAGCAGTGCCAGGGACAGCTACTATGGCTACACCTTC	CASSARDSYYGYTF
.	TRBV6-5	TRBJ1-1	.	TGTGCCAGCGAGGGGGTCACGGACGAAGCTTTCTTT	CASEGVTDEAFF
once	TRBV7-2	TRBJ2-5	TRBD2	TGTGCCAGCAGCCCGATACTAGCGGGGGTCCACTTC	CASSPILAGVHF
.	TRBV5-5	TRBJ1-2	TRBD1	TGTGCCAGCAGCTGGAGGACAGGGCAAGACTATGGCCACACCTTC	CASSWRTGQDYGHTF
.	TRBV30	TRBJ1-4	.	TGTGCCTGTCGACGGAGTAATGAAAAACTGTTTTTT	CACRRSNEKLFF